This T cell receptor (beta chain) came from a study of T cells expressing NK-cell markers. Study summary: TCR beta repertoires came from sorted CD3+CD56+NKG2C+, CD3+CD56+NKG2C- and CD3+CD56-NKG2C+ T cells. General study findings and limits: It is unclear if expanded NKG2C-expressing clones target HCMV antigens. These clonotypes also led the CD3+CD56-NKG2C+ fraction in a handful of donors.

Regarding this clonotype: Antigen: not known.

CDR1 is SQVTM, CDR2 ANQGSEA, per germline. The CDR3 runs to 13 residues. One entry per CDR3 protein, without DNA, is what TCRdb gives after re-calling the 5' RACE reads. This repertoire includes a few hundred thousand distinct CDR3 sequences. The source is a man between 18 and 29 years old in good health. Sequencing input: blood T cells: a sorted CD56 or NKG2C T cell subset, CD4+ or CD8+ T cells, or bulk PBMC T cells (not recorded which). V usage is TRBV29-1 and J usage is TRBJ1-5. The CDR3: CSVAQNSIQPQHF.